The TCR beta chain described here comes from a study of blood T cell repertoires in COVID-19. V gave up 2 bases and J gave up 5 bases; unmatched junction bases: 12. This CDR3 is 18 amino acids long. The V gene's germline CDR1 is SGHDN and CDR2 FVKESK. Libraries were prepared by immunoSEQ multiplex PCR; TCRdb keeps only in-frame clonotypes and omits some of them. This sample has some 96,000 clones; around 90% occur once, and the top ten carry approximately 5.3%. The source is a human donor in a cohort sampled during active COVID-19. The V gene is TRBV14, the J gene TRBJ1-1; 12 bases are a match to TRBD1. The sequencing sample was made of peripheral blood. The CDR3 reads CASSQHHGTGGAFTEAFF. In DNA form, the CDR3 reads TGTGCCAGCAGCCAACACCACGGGACAGGGGGCGCGTTTACTGAAGCTTTCTTT.